The 24 T cell receptor beta chains in this list originate from one sample, sequenced in a study of shared clonotypes between healthy human individuals. TCRdb's table, derived via immunoSEQ multiplex PCR, lists solely in-frame clones and lacks some. The sample carries approximately 2.3 million clones, about 92% recorded once. Specimen: naive CD4+ T cells from PBMCs. Sample subset: CD45RA+ positively selected. The receptors come from a man aged 18 to 30 in good health. Some clones in this sample may be carry-over from other donors' samples.

The chain has TRBV19 and TRBJ1-4; maybe TRBD1 (5 bases). The CDR3 spans 14 residues. Trimming cost V 5 bases and J 5 bases, with 12 bases left between them. The germline gives CDR1 LNHDA, CDR2 SQIVND (reference sequence). The CDR3 DNA reads TGTGCCAGTAGTTACAGACAGTTAAATGAAAAACTGTTTTTT. Translating gives CASSYRQLNEKLFF.

V and J are TRBV9 and TRBJ1-3, with D tentatively TRBD1 (5 bases). V was cut by 3 bases and J by 3 bases, with 13 bases left in between. CDR3 size: 15 residues. Germline V CDR1 and CDR2: SGDLS, YYNGEE. The CDR3 bases are TGTGCCAGCAGCGCCCAGCAGGGTTATGGAAACACCATATATTTT. Protein product: CASSAQQGYGNTIYF. Complete variable domain (other parts from reference TRBV9 and TRBJ1-3): DSGVTQTPKHLITATGQRVTLRCSPRSGDLSVYWYQQSLDQGLQFLIQYYNGEERAKGNILERFSAQQFPDLHSELNLSSLELGDSALYFCASSAQQGYGNTIYFGEGSWLTVV.

This chain joins TRBV6-1 and TRBJ1-4; no firm D call. Germline V CDR1 and CDR2: MNHNS, SASEGT. Trimming took 6 bases from V and 0 from J, leaving 11 bases between them. The CDR3 extends over 15 amino acids. The chain's CDR3 is CASSNQRATNEKLFF. The CDR3, as DNA: TGTGCCAGCAGCAACCAGAGAGCAACTAATGAAAAACTGTTTTTT.

V gene TRBV7-3 combines with J gene TRBJ2-7, with 9 bases aligning to TRBD1. The CDR3 runs to 20 residues. The germline V gene has CDR1 SGHTA and CDR2 FQGTGA. With V trimmed by 4 bases and J by 5 bases, 24 bases remained unmatched. Written as DNA, the CDR3 is TGTGCCAGCAGCTACACACACAACCCGTCCTTGCGGGACAGGGACCACGAGCAGTACTTC. This translates into CASSYTHNPSLRDRDHEQYF. The whole variable domain, remainder taken from reference TRBV7-3 and TRBJ2-7, is GAGVSQTPSNKVTEKGKYVELRCDPISGHTALYWYRQSLGQGPEFLIYFQGTGAADDSGLPNDRFFAVRPEGSVSTLKIQRTERGDSAVYLCASSYTHNPSLRDRDHEQYFGPGTRLTVT.

A remark on this clone: This CDR3 is also generated by other DNA sequences in the sample. The chain joins TRBV7-2 to TRBJ1-1; 8 bases map to TRBD1. The V gene's germline CDR1 is SGHTA and CDR2 FQGNSA. The CDR3 is made up of 13 amino acids. The J segment lost 5 bases and the V segment lost 3 bases, leaving 2 bases of the junction unmatched. Here the CDR3 reads CASSFTGGTEAFF. The CDR3 bases are TGTGCCAGCAGCTTTACAGGGGGGACTGAAGCTTTCTTT.

The chain recombines TRBV5-1 with TRBJ2-5; tentatively, D is TRBD1 (5 bases). Germline V gene sequence: CDR1 SGHRS, CDR2 YFSETQ. The CDR3 loop spans 14 amino acids. The ends were cut back, 0 bases at V and 3 bases at J, with 9 bases in the middle. The CDR3 DNA follows: TGCGCCAGCAGCTTGGAGGCAGGGAAAGAGACCCAGTACTTC. Translation gives CASSLEAGKETQYF.

The chain uses TRBV5-6 and TRBJ2-2; D not certain. CDR3 size: 13 residues. With 2 bases removed from V and 10 bases from J, the gap between germline ends came to 12 bases. Looked up from germline, CDR1 is SGHDT and CDR2 is YYEEEE. This CDR3 is CASSLARGAELFF. CDR3 DNA: TGTGCCAGCAGCTTAGCCCGAGGAGCGGAGCTGTTTTTT.

The chain joins TRBV5-1 to TRBJ1-2; 7 positions match TRBD1. V was clipped by 6 bases and J by 3 bases; unmatched bases: 11. Germline V gene sequence: CDR1 SGHRS, CDR2 YFSETQ. The CDR3 is made up of 15 amino acids. The CDR3 nucleotides are TGCGCCAGCACCCTGGGGGAGGGGGCCTACTATGGCTACACCTTC. This gives the protein CASTLGEGAYYGYTF.

The chain joins TRBV27 to TRBJ2-5; D may match TRBD1 or TRBD2 (5 bases each). The CDR3 extends over 19 amino acids. Trimming took 5 bases from V and 5 from J, leaving 30 bases between them. Germline V gene lookup returns CDR1 MNHEY and CDR2 SMNVEV (reference sequence). The CDR3 sequence is CASSQYRRTGLAYKETQYF. CDR3 bases: TGTGCCAGCAGTCAATACAGGCGAACGGGGCTCGCCTATAAGGAGACCCAGTACTTC.

The J gene is TRBJ1-2, the V gene TRBV7-3; 7 positions agree with TRBD1. CDR3 length: 13 amino acids. Germline CDR1 and CDR2: SGHTA and FQGTGA. Unmatched junction bases numbered 4, after V lost 6 bases and J lost 3 bases. The CDR3 region is CASSPTGDYGYTF. CDR3 nucleotide sequence: TGTGCCAGCAGTCCAACAGGGGACTATGGCTACACCTTC. Complete variable domain (other parts from reference TRBV7-3 and TRBJ1-2): GAGVSQTPSNKVTEKGKYVELRCDPISGHTALYWYRQSLGQGPEFLIYFQGTGAADDSGLPNDRFFAVRPEGSVSTLKIQRTERGDSAVYLCASSPTGDYGYTFGSGTRLTVV.

V and J are TRBV9 and TRBJ2-1; D not certain. Germline V gives CDR1 SGDLS, CDR2 YYNGEE. This CDR3 is 15 amino acids long. Trimming left V 3 bases short and J 2 bases short, with 12 bases between. CDR3 coding DNA: TGTGCCAGCAGCGCCGGGCCTCTCACCTACAATGAGCAGTTCTTC. Its protein product is CASSAGPLTYNEQFF.

V usage is TRBV27 and J usage is TRBJ1-4; no firm D call. The V gene's germline CDR1 is MNHEY and CDR2 SMNVEV (reference sequence). The CDR3 totals 14 residues. V gave up 3 bases and J gave up 8 bases, with 13 bases separating them. CDR3: CASSLSGVREKLFF. Written as DNA, the CDR3 is TGTGCCAGCAGTTTGTCCGGGGTGAGGGAAAAACTGTTTTTT.

The genes are TRBV7-2 and TRBJ2-3; 7 bases line up with TRBD2. Germline CDR1 SGHTA, CDR2 FQGNSA. Trimming cost V 3 bases and J 0 bases; bases outside gene matches: 3. The CDR3 extends over 15 amino acids. CDR3 in amino acids: CASSFQRGSTDTQYF. The CDR3 nucleotides read TGTGCCAGCAGCTTCCAGCGGGGAAGCACAGATACGCAGTATTTT.

The chain uses TRBV6-1 and TRBJ1-5; 9 bases align to TRBD1. From germline, CDR1 is MNHNS and CDR2 SASEGT. The CDR3 has 14 residues. The junction had 3 bases not matched to a gene; V was cut back by 2 bases and J by 7 bases. The CDR3 region is CASSENRGRQPQHF. Here the CDR3 DNA reads TGTGCCAGCAGTGAAAACAGGGGGCGACAGCCCCAGCATTTT.

The chain is built from TRBV4-3 and TRBJ1-5; no clear D. The CDR3 consists of 15 residues. V was trimmed by 0 bases and J by 7 bases, leaving 13 bases between them. The germline V gene has CDR1 LGHNA and CDR2 YSLEER. The DNA of the CDR3 is TGCGCCAGCAGCCAAGACACGTTAGGCGGCCAGCCCCAGCATTTT. It specifies CASSQDTLGGQPQHF.

The chain is built from TRBV9 and TRBJ2-7; 11 positions match TRBD1. The V gene end was trimmed by 4 bases and the J gene end by 1 base; junction bases not matched to a gene: 7. Germline values: CDR1 SGDLS, CDR2 YYNGEE. The CDR3 is 16 residues long. The CDR3 region has the DNA TGTGCCAGCAGCCCTAACGGACAGGGGGCTTCCTACGAGCAGTACTTC. Translated, it gives CASSPNGQGASYEQYF.

The chain has TRBV2 and TRBJ1-1; 8 bases are a match to TRBD1. This CDR3 spans 14 amino acids. In germline, CDR1 is SNHLY, CDR2 FYNNEI. V lost 6 bases and J lost 2; bases outside the gene matches: 5. The CDR3 nucleotides are TGTGCCAGCAGCATACAGGGGGAAAACACTGAAGCTTTCTTT. Translation: CASSIQGENTEAFF.

V gene TRBV18 combines with J gene TRBJ1-3, with D perhaps TRBD1 (6 bases). With 6 bases removed from V and 0 bases from J, the gap between germline ends came to 12 bases. Germline V lookup: CDR1 KGHSH, CDR2 LQKENI. The CDR3 length is 15 residues. This chain's CDR3 is CASSSGQNSGNTIYF. The CDR3 DNA sequence: TGTGCCAGCTCCTCCGGACAGAACTCTGGAAACACCATATATTTT.

This sequence joins TRBV28 and TRBJ1-2; D unresolved. V shed 10 bases and J shed 4 bases, with 13 bases lying between them. There are 12 residues in the CDR3. CDR1 is MDHEN and CDR2 is SYDVKM in the germline V gene. CDR3: CATEGIGYGYTF. Here the CDR3 DNA reads TGTGCCACCGAAGGGATTGGCTATGGCTACACCTTC.

This clone was counted a single time. The genes are TRBV28 and TRBJ1-5; weak D call: TRBD1 (5 bases). CDR1 MDHEN and CDR2 SYDVKM come from the germline V gene. CDR3 length equals 13 residues. V lost 4 bases and J lost 4, with 8 bases in between. Here the CDR3 reads CASSWGSNQPQHF. CDR3 DNA sequence: TGTGCCAGCAGTTGGGGGAGTAATCAGCCCCAGCATTTT.

CDR3 coding DNA: TGTGCCAGCAGCCAAGTGGCCTTCACCGGGGAGCTGTTTTTT. It codes for CASSQVAFTGELFF. V usage is TRBV4-2 and J usage is TRBJ2-2; D gene ambiguous. This CDR3 is 14 amino acids long. The V end lost 1 base, the J end lost 4 bases, and 7 bases lay between the germline ends. Germline-derived CDR1 and CDR2 are LGHNA and YNFKEQ.

V usage is TRBV28 and J usage is TRBJ2-5, with 15 bases fitting TRBD2. The CDR3 extends over 15 amino acids. Germline CDR1 and CDR2: MDHEN and SYDVKM. The ends lost 6 bases at V and 4 bases at J; junction bases unmatched: 3. CDR3 region: CASSLGLAGGETQYF. The CDR3 bases are TGTGCCAGCAGCCTGGGACTAGCGGGAGGAGAGACCCAGTACTTC.

The chain employs TRBV5-1 and TRBJ2-1; TRBD2 matches at 7 bases. The CDR3 is 15 amino acids. CDR1 is SGHRS and CDR2 is YFSETQ in the germline V gene. V lost 6 bases, J lost 0 bases, and 6 bases stayed unmatched. DNA of the CDR3: TGCGCCAGCACCCCCCTAGCGGACTCCTACAATGAGCAGTTCTTC. Its protein is CASTPLADSYNEQFF.

V is TRBV6-5 and J is TRBJ1-3, with 7 bases matching TRBD1. Germline-derived CDR1 and CDR2 are MNHEY and SVGAGI. The CDR3 runs 14 residues. V shed 8 bases, J shed 2 bases, and the junction held 6 bases outside the gene matches. In nucleotides, the CDR3 is TGTGCCAGCTCCAGGGGGTCTGCTGGAAACACCATATATTTT. This translates into CASSRGSAGNTIYF.